One and the same sample provided the 23 T cell receptor beta chains below, sequenced in a study of blood T cell repertoires in COVID-19. Using immunoSEQ multiplex PCR, the repertoire was profiled, and TCRdb retains in-frame clones only, with some absent. The table shows about 270,000 clones, with about nine tenths occurring only once. Sample: peripheral blood. Receptor source: a man aged 40-50 years who had recovered from COVID-19.

The chain combines TRBV6-2 or TRBV6-3 with TRBJ2-7; 10 bases align to TRBD1. CDR1 and CDR2 (germline): MNHEY, SVGEGT. The CDR3 extends over 15 amino acids. With V trimmed by 2 bases and J by 5 bases, 6 bases remained unmatched. The CDR3 reads CASSYKGQGRNEQYF. DNA of the CDR3: TGTGCCAGCAGTTACAAGGGACAGGGGAGGAACGAGCAGTACTTC.

A remark on this clone: This sample includes further DNA sequences coding for the same CDR3. This rearrangement joins TRBV6-5 to TRBJ1-6; possible D gene TRBD1, 5 bases. V was trimmed by 9 bases and J by 5 bases, leaving 17 bases between them. Germline V gives CDR1 MNHEY, CDR2 SVGAGI. The length of the CDR3 is 15 residues. The CDR3 bases are TGTGCCAGTAGTCTACCTGACAGAGATAATTCACCCCTCCACTTT. It yields the protein CASSLPDRDNSPLHF.

CDR3 sequence (DNA): TGTGCCATCAGTGGGAGTAGGCCAGAGGAGACCCAGTACTTC. Translation gives CAISGSRPEETQYF. J is TRBJ2-5 and V is TRBV10-3; D remains unclear. The CDR3 runs 14 residues. Deletions cut 4 bases from V and 5 bases from J, with 14 bases between. Per germline, CDR1 ENHRY and CDR2 SYGVKD.

The rearrangement uses TRBV6-5 and TRBJ1-2; TRBD1 is a possible D gene (6 bases). Germline CDR1 and CDR2: MNHEY and SVGAGI. Trimming removed 7 bases from V and 3 bases from J, with 15 bases in between. This CDR3 is 14 amino acids long. This chain's CDR3 is CASTPRWTDYGYTF. DNA of the CDR3: TGTGCCAGCACCCCAAGGTGGACAGACTATGGCTACACCTTC.

This clone has a handful of counts. This chain uses TRBV28 with TRBJ1-2, with D possibly TRBD1 on 6 matching bases. Germline V gives CDR1 MDHEN, CDR2 SYDVKM. The CDR3 has 12 amino acids. V was shortened by 6 bases and J by 8 bases, with 13 bases between the two germline ends. The CDR3 here is CASRDSFSGYTF. CDR3 sequence (DNA): TGTGCCAGCAGGGACAGTTTTTCGGGCTACACCTTC.

The V gene is TRBV6-5, the J gene TRBJ2-4, with TRBD1 matching over 8 bases. V gave up 10 bases and J gave up 9 bases; unmatched junction bases: 11. The CDR3 extends over 13 amino acids. Germline-derived CDR1 and CDR2 are MNHEY and SVGAGI. The CDR3 spells CATGGRGRGIQYF. In nucleotides, the CDR3 is TGTGCCACAGGCGGCAGGGGGCGCGGCATTCAGTACTTC.

This chain joins TRBV6-2 or TRBV6-3 and TRBJ1-1; perhaps TRBD1 as D (5 bases). Trimming left V 6 bases short and J 2 bases short, with 13 bases between. The V gene's germline CDR1 is MNHEY and CDR2 SVGEGT. The CDR3 consists of 14 residues. The CDR3 DNA reads as TGTGCCAGCAGCGCGGGACCCTTAAACACTGAAGCTTTCTTT. This encodes CASSAGPLNTEAFF.

The CDR3 DNA follows: TGCGCCAGCAGCCCGGGGACAGAGCTAGTAAGCTCCTATAATTCACCCCTCCACTTT. This encodes CASSPGTELVSSYNSPLHF. The chain recombines TRBV5-1 with TRBJ1-6; TRBD1 aligns across 7 bases. Germline V gene sequence: CDR1 SGHRS, CDR2 YFSETQ. CDR3 length: 19 amino acids. V was pared by 4 bases and J by 0 bases, with 13 bases of the junction left unmatched.

CDR3 bases: TGTGCCAGCAGTCTTCGACAGGGGCAAGACACCGGGGAGCTGTTTTTT. Protein product: CASSLRQGQDTGELFF. The V and J genes are TRBV7-2 and TRBJ2-2; 8 bases align to TRBD1. Germline V gene lookup returns CDR1 SGHTA and CDR2 FQGNSA. This CDR3 has 16 amino acids. The trim removed 6 bases at V and 3 bases at J, leaving 9 bases unmatched.

This sequence joins TRBV10-1 and TRBJ2-1; tentative D call: TRBD1 (5 bases). The CDR3 consists of 17 residues. Germline CDR1 reads WNHNN; CDR2 reads SYGVQD (reference sequence). Between the trimmed V and J ends, which lost 10 bases and 3 bases, there was a span of 25 bases. For the CDR3, the DNA is TGCGCCAAACCCCCTCACAGGACCCCACCCCGCTACAATGAGCAGTTCTTC. Protein sequence: CAKPPHRTPPRYNEQFF.

The chain couples TRBV2 to TRBJ2-5; tentatively, D is TRBD1 (5 bases). This CDR3 contains 16 residues. V was shortened by 3 bases and J by 4 bases, with 18 bases between the two germline ends. The germline gives CDR1 SNHLY, CDR2 FYNNEI. CDR3 sequence: CASSEGIKGRAETQYF. CDR3 bases: TGTGCCAGCAGTGAGGGAATAAAGGGGCGAGCAGAGACCCAGTACTTC.

This rearrangement joins TRBV6-6 to TRBJ2-6; the match to TRBD1 covers 12 bases. Germline V gene sequence: CDR1 MNHNY, CDR2 SVGAGI (reference sequence). This CDR3 region has 16 residues. The junction had 1 base not matched to a gene; V was cut back by 5 bases and J by 2 bases. This chain's CDR3 is CASSGTGGTGANVLTF. The CDR3 DNA follows: TGTGCCAGCAGTGGGACAGGGGGCACTGGGGCCAACGTCCTGACTTTC.

This rearrangement joins TRBV7-9 to TRBJ1-2; 10 bases match TRBD1. The germline V gene has CDR1 SEHNR and CDR2 FQNEAQ (reference sequence). This CDR3 is built from 15 residues. J was trimmed by 4 bases and V by 6 bases; bases with no gene match: 8. CDR3: CASRQGQGIGYGYTF. CDR3 nucleotide sequence: TGTGCCAGCAGGCAGGGACAGGGGATCGGCTATGGCTACACCTTC.

The chain couples TRBV6-2 or TRBV6-3 to TRBJ2-1; TRBD1 aligns across 9 bases. The CDR3 covers 16 residues. CDR1 and CDR2 from the germline V gene are MNHEY and SVGEGT. Trimming at V came to 2 bases and at J to 4 bases, leaving 6 bases not matched to a gene. The CDR3 DNA sequence: TGTGCCAGCAGTTACCTGGGACAGGGAGAGTACAATGAGCAGTTCTTC. It yields the protein CASSYLGQGEYNEQFF.

J is TRBJ2-3 and V is TRBV12-5; D gene ambiguous. The V gene lost 6 bases and the J gene lost 2 bases, with 15 bases spanning the gap. Germline CDR1 LGHNT, CDR2 FRNRAP. CDR3 length: 15 residues. The CDR3 DNA reads as TGTGCTAGTGGACTGAGCAATGCACTCACAGATACGCAGTATTTT. Amino acids: CASGLSNALTDTQYF.

This clone was detected only a few times. The J gene is TRBJ1-2, the V gene TRBV2; tentative D call: TRBD1 (6 bases). This CDR3 is 14 amino acids long. In germline, CDR1 is SNHLY, CDR2 FYNNEI. The V end was cut by 4 bases, the J end by 1 base, with 10 bases between. The CDR3, as DNA: TGTGCCAGCAGTGGGACCAGGGGTAACTATGGCTACACCTTC. This codes for CASSGTRGNYGYTF.

The rearrangement links TRBV7-3 to TRBJ2-7; D not certain. CDR3 length: 15 residues. CDR1 SGHTA and CDR2 FQGTGA come from the germline V gene. Trimming left V 5 bases short and J 5 bases short, with 19 bases between. The CDR3 sequence: CASSPNLTPLDEQYF. The CDR3 DNA reads as TGTGCCAGCAGCCCTAACCTCACCCCCCTTGACGAGCAGTACTTC.

The chain recombines TRBV6-2 or TRBV6-3 with TRBJ1-6; no reliable D call. Germline-derived CDR1 and CDR2 are MNHEY and SVGEGT. This CDR3 is built from 19 residues. V lost 2 bases and J lost 0, with 17 bases in between. CDR3 DNA: TGTGCCAGCAGTTACCGCCCCAGTGAGGAGAGCTCCTATAATTCACCCCTCCACTTT. Translation gives CASSYRPSEESSYNSPLHF.

The CDR3 loop is CASSVTSGSRDEQFF. Written as DNA, the CDR3 is TGTGCCAGCAGCGTCACTAGCGGGAGTCGGGATGAGCAGTTCTTC. The chain combines TRBV9 with TRBJ2-1, with 11 bases identical to TRBD2. The germline V gene encodes CDR1 SGDLS and CDR2 YYNGEE. The CDR3 is 15 amino acids. Losses at the gene ends were 2 bases for V and 8 bases for J; bases not matched to a gene: 6.

V usage is TRBV6-2 or TRBV6-3 and J usage is TRBJ1-5; TRBD1 agrees at 7 bases. CDR1 and CDR2 from the germline V gene are MNHEY and SVGEGT. V lost 2 bases, J lost 0 bases, and 16 bases stayed unmatched. The CDR3 has 20 residues. The CDR3 loop reads CASSYLLRTGLLYSNQPQHF. CDR3 nucleotide sequence: TGTGCCAGCAGTTACCTACTGAGGACAGGCCTCCTTTATAGCAATCAGCCCCAGCATTTT.

The chain joins TRBV9 to TRBJ2-2; 7 nucleotides agree with TRBD2. The germline gives CDR1 SGDLS, CDR2 YYNGEE. This CDR3 contains 16 residues. V dropped 4 bases and J dropped 6; count of bases not matched to a gene: 12. CDR3 in amino acids: CASSPPSGTGSGELFF. CDR3 DNA sequence: TGTGCCAGCAGCCCCCCTAGCGGCACGGGGTCCGGGGAGCTGTTTTTT. Full variable domain (outside the CDR3, taken from reference TRBV9 and TRBJ2-2): DSGVTQTPKHLITATGQRVTLRCSPRSGDLSVYWYQQSLDQGLQFLIQYYNGEERAKGNILERFSAQQFPDLHSELNLSSLELGDSALYFCASSPPSGTGSGELFFGEGSRLTVL.

J is TRBJ2-7 and V is TRBV5-6, with 9 bases identical to TRBD2. The CDR3 runs to 14 residues. Germline assignment: CDR1 SGHDT and CDR2 YYEEEE. The V gene end was trimmed by 3 bases and the J gene end by 4 bases; junction bases not matched to a gene: 5. CDR3 loop: CASSYGGGAYEQYF. The CDR3 nucleotides are TGTGCCAGCAGCTACGGCGGGGGGGCTTACGAGCAGTACTTC.

This clone occurred once. The chain has TRBV12-3 or TRBV12-4 and TRBJ1-2, with a possible D match to TRBD1 (5 bases). The V end lost 6 bases, the J end lost 3 bases, and 8 bases lay between the germline ends. This CDR3 region has 12 residues. In nucleotides, the CDR3 is TGTGCCAGCAGGGCGGGGGACTATGGCTACACCTTC. Its translation: CASRAGDYGYTF.